The 11 T cell receptor beta chains below all came from one sample that was sequenced in a study of preoperative IRX-2 immunotherapy in early breast cancer. Data came from immunoSEQ multiplex PCR; TCRdb stores just in-frame clones and leaves some out. This table has roughly 99,000 clones, just over 85% appearing once. Treatment described: preoperative locoregional IRX-2 cytokine immunotherapy. Material: tumor tissue, obtained after IRX-2 immunotherapy. The source is a human donor with breast cancer.

This chain connects TRBV6-8 to TRBJ2-1; TRBD1 matches at 9 bases. The CDR3 consists of 14 residues. The germline gives CDR1 MNHGY, CDR2 SAAAGT. Trimming cost V 4 bases and J 8 bases; bases outside gene matches: 6. The CDR3 sequence: CASSFGTGNHEQFF. The CDR3 region has the DNA TGTGCCAGCAGTTTTGGGACAGGGAACCATGAGCAGTTCTTC.

The chain joins TRBV18 to TRBJ2-1; 8 bases are shared with TRBD2. V lost 1 base and J lost 8; bases outside the gene matches: 10. This CDR3 has 16 residues. Germline lookup yields CDR1 KGHSH and CDR2 LQKENI. The CDR3 is CASSPRVVGGADEQFF. The CDR3 region has the DNA TGTGCCAGCTCACCACGAGTCGTCGGGGGGGCAGATGAGCAGTTCTTC.

This rearrangement joins TRBV30 to TRBJ1-5; 10 positions agree with TRBD1. The CDR3 covers 13 residues. Trimming removed 5 bases from V and 3 bases from J; junction bases left unmatched: 1. In germline, CDR1 is GTSNPN, CDR2 SVGIG (reference sequence). CDR3 bases: TGTGCCTGGGGGACAGGGGTCAATCAGCCCCAGCATTTT. It codes for CAWGTGVNQPQHF.

This chain connects TRBV18 to TRBJ2-7; D call uncertain. The germline V and J ends were trimmed by 1 base and 5 bases, with 12 bases remaining between them. The CDR3 has 14 residues. In germline, CDR1 is KGHSH, CDR2 LQKENI. The chain's CDR3 is CASSPLSGLNEQYF. DNA of the CDR3: TGTGCCAGCTCACCACTAAGTGGGTTGAACGAGCAGTACTTC.

CDR3 sequence: CATSRSKSGPNTGELFF. As DNA, the CDR3 is TGTGCCACCAGCAGATCGAAGAGCGGGCCGAACACCGGGGAGCTGTTTTTT. The chain employs TRBV15 and TRBJ2-2; possible D gene TRBD2, 6 bases. The germline V and J ends were trimmed by 2 bases and 0 bases, with 13 bases remaining between them. This CDR3 has 17 amino acids. Germline V gene sequence: CDR1 LNHNV, CDR2 YYDKDF (reference sequence).

The chain carries TRBV6-8 and TRBJ1-1, with D possibly matching TRBD1 (5 bases). Germline CDR1 is MNHGY and CDR2 is SAAAGT. The length of the CDR3 is 14 residues. The V and J ends lost 7 bases and 0 bases respectively, with 12 bases between them. As DNA, the CDR3 is TGTGCCAGCATGCGGGAGGGGATGAACACTGAAGCTTTCTTT. It specifies CASMREGMNTEAFF.

The rearrangement joins TRBV19 to TRBJ1-2; D not certain. There are 12 residues in the CDR3. Trimming pared 2 bases from V and 11 bases from J, leaving 12 bases between. CDR1 is LNHDA and CDR2 is SQIVND in the germline V gene (reference sequence). The DNA for the CDR3 is TGTGCCAGTAGTATAAGGGCTGAATCTTACACCTTC. Translated: CASSIRAESYTF.

The rearrangement links TRBV19 to TRBJ2-3; a possible D gene is TRBD1 (5 bases). Germline V lookup: CDR1 LNHDA, CDR2 SQIVND (reference sequence). The V end lost 6 bases, the J end lost 6 bases, and 16 bases lay between the germline ends. The CDR3 totals 14 residues. CDR3 sequence reads: CASRSRQGSDTQYF. In nucleotides, the CDR3 is TGTGCCAGTAGGAGTCGTCAGGGATCGGATACGCAGTATTTT.

The chain combines TRBV5-1 with TRBJ2-3, with 8 bases fitting TRBD1. V shed 4 bases and J 2 bases; nucleotides not matched to a gene: 12. The V gene's germline CDR1 is SGHRS and CDR2 YFSETQ. The CDR3 covers 17 residues. CDR3 amino acids: CASSLTRQGPNTDTQYF. CDR3 nucleotides: TGCGCCAGCAGCCTAACCAGACAGGGGCCAAACACAGATACGCAGTATTTT.

This chain connects TRBV19 to TRBJ2-7, with TRBD1 as a possible D gene (6 bases). The CDR3 is 14 residues long. Trimming pared 0 bases from V and 6 bases from J, leaving 12 bases between. Germline V gives CDR1 LNHDA, CDR2 SQIVND (reference sequence). This CDR3 is CASSIDQGGFEQYF. In DNA form, the CDR3 reads TGTGCCAGTAGTATAGATCAAGGGGGATTCGAGCAGTACTTC.

The J gene is TRBJ1-2, the V gene TRBV18; D possibly corresponds to TRBD1 (5 bases). Trimming took 3 bases from V and 3 from J, leaving 20 bases between them. The V gene's germline CDR1 is KGHSH and CDR2 LQKENI. The CDR3 is 17 residues long. The CDR3 is CASSPRVAGKSDYGYTF. The CDR3 coding sequence is TGTGCCAGCTCACCTAGAGTCGCAGGGAAAAGCGACTATGGCTACACCTTC.